This note documents a single T cell receptor (beta chain) sequence. Germline V gives CDR1 SNHLY, CDR2 FYNNEI. V was clipped by 3 bases and J by 4 bases, with 26 bases between them. This CDR3 spans 19 amino acids. This record comes from a study of OX40 agonist ivuxolimab in advanced cancers. The protocol was immunoSEQ multiplex PCR, while the TCRdb copy is restricted to in-frame clones and leaves out a portion. The top ten clones hold 15% to 20% of a sample with 35,000 to 45,000 clones, around 92% of them seen once. The material was CD4+ or CD8+ T cells sorted from blood, obtained in a trial of the OX40 agonist ivuxolimab. The V gene is TRBV2, the J gene TRBJ2-3; D is possibly TRBD1 (5 bases). The TCR originated in an adult with an advanced solid tumor such as melanoma, head and neck, liver or kidney cancer. CDR3 DNA: TGTGCCAGCAGTGAGGGCTGGGGCTATGCGCTTGTGGGCCCAGATACGCAGTATTTT. Residues: CASSEGWGYALVGPDTQYF.